This is a list of T cell receptor beta chains from one sample in a study of blood T cell repertoires in COVID-19. The method was immunoSEQ multiplex PCR; TCRdb's version includes in-frame clones alone and lacks a portion of them. This sample has some 310,000 clones, with roughly 84% found just once. The sample consisted of peripheral blood. The receptor set was obtained from a man aged 45-65 years with active or convalescent COVID-19. Both conserved end residues are part of each CDR3. The order of the fields is J gene, V gene, D gene, clone size, CDR3 protein, CDR3 DNA. D genes are given only for firm matches. Rows may omit the clone size; those that give it use once, few, many or a size class.

J: TRBJ2-2
V: TRBV2
D: TRBD1
size: NA
CDR3: CASNGQDTGELFF
DNA: TGTGCCAGCAACGGACAGGACACCGGGGAGCTGTTTTTT

J: TRBJ2-7
V: TRBV5-4
D: NA
size: few
CDR3: CASSLGGGWGTYEQYF
DNA: TGTGCCAGCAGCTTGGGGGGAGGATGGGGAACCTACGAGCAGTACTTC

J: TRBJ1-2
V: TRBV7-2
D: NA
size: NA
CDR3: CASSTGILSNYGYTF
DNA: TGTGCCAGCAGCACAGGGATTCTTTCTAACTATGGCTACACCTTC

J: TRBJ1-2
V: TRBV7-9
D: NA
size: NA
CDR3: CASSLTLDQSGYGYTF
DNA: TGTGCCAGCAGCTTAACCTTGGACCAAAGCGGCTATGGCTACACCTTC

J: TRBJ2-7
V: TRBV29-1
D: NA
size: NA
CDR3: CSVVEGATYEQYF
DNA: TGCAGCGTTGTGGAGGGGGCAACCTACGAGCAGTACTTC

J: TRBJ1-2
V: TRBV5-6
D: TRBD1
size: once
CDR3: CASSPPNRGNYGYTF
DNA: TGTGCCAGCAGCCCTCCCAACAGGGGGAACTATGGCTACACCTTC

J: TRBJ2-1
V: TRBV6-4
D: TRBD2
size: NA
CDR3: CASSDAPGTSGYNEQFF
DNA: TGTGCCAGCAGTGACGCCCCCGGGACTAGCGGATACAATGAGCAGTTCTTC

J: TRBJ1-6
V: TRBV30
D: NA
size: NA
CDR3: CAWSEQNNSPLHF
DNA: TGTGCCTGGAGTGAACAGAATAATTCACCCCTCCACTTT

J: TRBJ2-3
V: TRBV7-2
D: NA
size: NA
CDR3: CASSSDGHDTQYF
DNA: TGTGCCAGCAGCTCAGACGGACACGACACGCAGTATTTT

J: TRBJ2-2
V: TRBV6-5
D: NA
size: once
CDR3: CASSFYRDTGELFF
DNA: TGTGCCAGCAGTTTCTACAGGGACACCGGGGAGCTGTTTTTT

J: TRBJ2-4
V: TRBV28
D: NA
size: NA
CDR3: CASSQAAKNIQYF
DNA: TGTGCCAGCAGTCAAGCAGCCAAAAACATTCAGTACTTC

J: TRBJ2-2
V: TRBV5-4
D: TRBD2
size: NA
CDR3: CASSFGGRATGELFF
DNA: TGTGCCAGCAGCTTTGGCGGGAGGGCCACCGGGGAGCTGTTTTTT

J: TRBJ1-5
V: TRBV19
D: TRBD1
size: NA
CDR3: CASSAVLGQGKYQPQHF
DNA: TGTGCCAGTAGTGCCGTCCTAGGACAGGGCAAATATCAGCCCCAGCATTTT

J: TRBJ1-5
V: TRBV6-5
D: NA
size: NA
CDR3: CASSWGTGDQPQHF
DNA: TGTGCCAGCAGTTGGGGGACGGGAGATCAGCCCCAGCATTTT

J: TRBJ1-3
V: TRBV6-1
D: NA
size: NA
CDR3: CASSENEIERGVSGNTIYF
DNA: TGTGCCAGCAGTGAAAACGAGATAGAGCGGGGGGTGTCTGGAAACACCATATATTTT

J: TRBJ1-1
V: TRBV28
D: NA
size: NA
CDR3: CASSLVMAGGEAFF
DNA: TGTGCCAGCAGTTTAGTTATGGCGGGTGGTGAAGCTTTCTTT

J: TRBJ1-5
V: TRBV11-2
D: NA
size: NA
CDR3: CASSPTGGNGPQHF
DNA: TGTGCCAGCAGCCCAACGGGGGGAAATGGGCCCCAGCATTTT

J: TRBJ1-1
V: TRBV4-2
D: TRBD1
size: NA
CDR3: CASSHPRGGGTEAFF
DNA: TGTGCCAGCAGCCACCCGCGAGGGGGCGGGACTGAAGCTTTCTTT

J: TRBJ1-4
V: TRBV18
D: NA
size: NA
CDR3: CASSPRPGEKLFF
DNA: TGTGCCAGCTCACCTCGCCCGGGTGAAAAACTGTTTTTT

J: TRBJ2-7
V: TRBV2
D: NA
size: NA
CDR3: CASSQVYSYEQYF
DNA: TGTGCCAGCTCCCAGGTTTACTCCTACGAGCAGTACTTC

J: TRBJ1-5
V: TRBV28
D: NA
size: NA
CDR3: CASSLGGEVQPQHF
DNA: TGTGCCAGCAGTTTAGGAGGGGAGGTCCAGCCCCAGCATTTT

J: TRBJ2-3
V: TRBV4-2
D: TRBD1
size: NA
CDR3: CASSQGRDRGSGVTQYF
DNA: TGTGCCAGCAGCCAAGGTCGGGACAGGGGTTCAGGGGTTACGCAGTATTTT

J: TRBJ1-4
V: TRBV4-3
D: NA
size: few
CDR3: CASSQATGHLNEKLFF
DNA: TGCGCCAGCAGCCAAGCTACAGGGCACCTCAATGAAAAACTGTTTTTT

J: TRBJ1-4
V: TRBV25-1
D: NA
size: NA
CDR3: CASSEPGDATNEKLFF
DNA: TGTGCCAGCAGTGAACCGGGGGACGCAACTAATGAAAAACTGTTTTTT

J: TRBJ1-5
V: TRBV2
D: NA
size: NA
CDR3: CASSVIRGGQPQHF
DNA: TGTGCCAGCAGTGTAATTAGGGGGGGACAGCCCCAGCATTTT

J: TRBJ2-3
V: TRBV9
D: TRBD2
size: NA
CDR3: CASSPGTSGTDTQYF
DNA: TGTGCCAGCAGCCCCGGGACTAGCGGCACAGATACGCAGTATTTT

J: TRBJ1-1
V: TRBV19
D: NA
size: NA
CDR3: CASSLQGTNTEAFF
DNA: TGTGCCAGTAGCCTCCAGGGGACGAACACTGAAGCTTTCTTT

J: TRBJ1-1
V: TRBV4-3
D: TRBD1
size: NA
CDR3: CASSRDREAEAFF
DNA: TGCGCCAGCAGCCGAGACAGGGAGGCTGAAGCTTTCTTT

J: TRBJ1-2
V: TRBV3-1/TRBV3-2
D: NA
size: NA
CDR3: CASSQDGQINYGYTF
DNA: TGTGCCAGCAGCCAAGATGGGCAGATAAACTATGGCTACACCTTC

J: TRBJ2-1
V: TRBV27
D: TRBD2
size: NA
CDR3: CASSLGGLASYNEQFF
DNA: TGTGCCAGCAGTTTGGGGGGACTAGCCTCCTACAATGAGCAGTTCTTC

J: TRBJ2-3
V: TRBV28
D: TRBD1
size: NA
CDR3: CASSLFGTGVRDTQYF
DNA: TGTGCCAGCAGTTTATTTGGGACAGGGGTCCGAGATACGCAGTATTTT

J: TRBJ2-7
V: TRBV6-5
D: NA
size: NA
CDR3: CASTVVGGGLQYF
DNA: TGTGCCAGCACCGTAGTAGGGGGGGGGCTGCAGTACTTC

J: TRBJ2-1
V: TRBV18
D: TRBD2
size: once
CDR3: CASSPPGAGGGYNEQFF
DNA: TGTGCCAGCTCACCACCGGGCGCGGGGGGGGGCTACAATGAGCAGTTCTTC

J: TRBJ1-2
V: TRBV30
D: NA
size: NA
CDR3: CAWRADSRVGYTF
DNA: TGTGCCTGGAGGGCGGACAGTAGAGTCGGCTACACCTTC

J: TRBJ1-5
V: TRBV19
D: NA
size: NA
CDR3: CASSISGRGNQPQHF
DNA: TGTGCCAGTAGTATTAGCGGCAGAGGCAATCAGCCCCAGCATTTT

J: TRBJ1-2
V: TRBV18
D: NA
size: NA
CDR3: CASSPGRAAGYTF
DNA: TGTGCCAGCTCACCGGGGCGAGCTGCTGGCTACACCTTC

J: TRBJ1-2
V: TRBV19
D: TRBD1
size: once
CDR3: CASRPGGAGYTF
DNA: TGTGCCAGTAGACCAGGGGGCGCGGGCTACACCTTC

J: TRBJ1-1
V: TRBV6-5
D: NA
size: NA
CDR3: CASSYLAGQKNTEAFF
DNA: TGTGCCAGCAGTTATTTGGCAGGGCAAAAGAACACTGAAGCTTTCTTT

J: TRBJ2-3
V: TRBV21-1
D: NA
size: NA
CDR3: CASTPGPGAQYF
DNA: TGTGCCAGCACCCCCGGGCCCGGGGCGCAGTATTTT

J: TRBJ1-6
V: TRBV6-5
D: TRBD1
size: NA
CDR3: CASSSGQTYNSPLHF
DNA: TGTGCCAGCAGTTCGGGACAGACCTATAATTCACCCCTCCACTTT

J: TRBJ2-1
V: TRBV20-1
D: TRBD2
size: once
CDR3: CSASSGLAGGYEQFF
DNA: TGCAGTGCCAGTTCCGGACTAGCGGGGGGGTATGAGCAGTTCTTC

J: TRBJ1-1
V: TRBV10-3
D: NA
size: NA
CDR3: CAISEGTTNTEAFF
DNA: TGTGCCATCAGTGAGGGGACAACGAACACTGAAGCTTTCTTT

J: TRBJ2-1
V: TRBV7-9
D: NA
size: NA
CDR3: CASSLGDTAGQFF
DNA: TGTGCCAGCAGCTTAGGAGACACTGCCGGGCAGTTCTTC

J: TRBJ2-2
V: TRBV19
D: NA
size: NA
CDR3: CASSIDLFGRGIGELFF
DNA: TGTGCCAGTAGTATAGATCTATTTGGCAGGGGCATAGGGGAGCTGTTTTTT

J: TRBJ2-1
V: TRBV18
D: TRBD1
size: NA
CDR3: CASSPTRGQYNEQFF
DNA: TGTGCCAGCTCACCAACGAGGGGGCAATACAATGAGCAGTTCTTC

J: TRBJ2-2
V: TRBV11-3
D: NA
size: NA
CDR3: CASSPGSGPSNTGELFF
DNA: TGTGCCAGCAGCCCAGGCTCTGGGCCATCGAACACCGGGGAGCTGTTTTTT

J: TRBJ1-5
V: TRBV5-8
D: TRBD1
size: few
CDR3: CASSRDRDQPQHF
DNA: TGTGCCAGCAGCCGGGACAGGGACCAGCCCCAGCATTTT